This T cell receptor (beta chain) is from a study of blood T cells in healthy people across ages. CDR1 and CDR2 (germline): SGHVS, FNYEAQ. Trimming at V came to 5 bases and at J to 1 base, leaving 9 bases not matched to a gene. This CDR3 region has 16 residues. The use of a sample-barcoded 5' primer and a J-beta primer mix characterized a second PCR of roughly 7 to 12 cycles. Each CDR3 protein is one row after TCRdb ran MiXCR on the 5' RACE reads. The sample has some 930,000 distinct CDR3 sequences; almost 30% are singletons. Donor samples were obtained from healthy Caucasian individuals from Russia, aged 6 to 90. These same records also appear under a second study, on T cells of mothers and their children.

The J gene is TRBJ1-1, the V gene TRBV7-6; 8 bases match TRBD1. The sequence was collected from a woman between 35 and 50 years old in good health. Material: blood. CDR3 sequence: CASSLGQGRSNTEAFF. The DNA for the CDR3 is TGTGCCAGCAGCCTAGGACAGGGACGTTCGAACACTGAAGCTTTCTTT.